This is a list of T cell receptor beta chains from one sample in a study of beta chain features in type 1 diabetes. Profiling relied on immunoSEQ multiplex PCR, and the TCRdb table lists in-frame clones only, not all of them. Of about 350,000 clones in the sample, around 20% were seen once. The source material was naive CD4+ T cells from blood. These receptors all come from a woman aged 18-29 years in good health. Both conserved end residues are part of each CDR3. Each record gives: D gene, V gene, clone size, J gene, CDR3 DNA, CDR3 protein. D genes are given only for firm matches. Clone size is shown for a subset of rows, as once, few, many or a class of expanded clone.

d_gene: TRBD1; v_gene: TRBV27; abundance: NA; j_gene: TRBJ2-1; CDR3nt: TGTGCCAGCAGTTTTTTTCTACCGGGACAGGGGACCTACAATGAGCAGTTCTTC; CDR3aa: CASSFFLPGQGTYNEQFF
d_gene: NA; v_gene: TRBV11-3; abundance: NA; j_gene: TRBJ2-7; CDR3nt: TGTGCCAGCAGCTTACTAGCGTACTACGAGCAGTACTTC; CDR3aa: CASSLLAYYEQYF
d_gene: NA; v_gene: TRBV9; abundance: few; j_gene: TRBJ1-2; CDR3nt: TGTGCCAGCACCCTAGAAGGGGCAGCCATAGGGGGCTACACCTTC; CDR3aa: CASTLEGAAIGGYTF
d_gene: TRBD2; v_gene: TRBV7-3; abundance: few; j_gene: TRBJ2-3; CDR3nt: TGTGCCAGCAGCTTCGTAGCGGGGGGCACACGAGATACGCAGTATTTT; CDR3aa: CASSFVAGGTRDTQYF
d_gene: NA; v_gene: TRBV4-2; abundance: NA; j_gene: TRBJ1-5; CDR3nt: TGTGCCAGCAGCCAAGTCCCAGGGGTCAATCAGCCCCAGCATTTT; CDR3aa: CASSQVPGVNQPQHF
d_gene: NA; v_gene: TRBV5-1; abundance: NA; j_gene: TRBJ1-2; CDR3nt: TGCGCCAGCGGGGGGTCCGGCTATGGCTACACCTTC; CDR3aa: CASGGSGYGYTF
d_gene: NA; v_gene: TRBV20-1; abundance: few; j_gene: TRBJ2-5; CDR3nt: TGCAGTGCTAGCGGGAAGGAGACCCAGTACTTC; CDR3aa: CSASGKETQYF
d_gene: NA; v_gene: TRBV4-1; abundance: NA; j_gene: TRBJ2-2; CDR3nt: TGCGCCAGCAGCCAAGATGACCGGGTACCCGGGGAGCTGTTTTTT; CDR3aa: CASSQDDRVPGELFF
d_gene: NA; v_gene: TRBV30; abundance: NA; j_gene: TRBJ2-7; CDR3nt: TGTGCGATACTTAGGGGAAGTGAGGCCCTAGGCGAGCAGTACTTC; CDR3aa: CAILRGSEALGEQYF
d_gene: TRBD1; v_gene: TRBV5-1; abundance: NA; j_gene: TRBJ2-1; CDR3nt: TGCGCCAGCAGCCTGGGACAGAGCTCCTACAATGAGCAGTTCTTC; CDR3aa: CASSLGQSSYNEQFF
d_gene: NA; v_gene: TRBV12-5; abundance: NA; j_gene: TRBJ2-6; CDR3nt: TGTGCTAGTGGTTTGGTAATTGGAGCCTCTGGGGCCAACGTCCTGACTTTC; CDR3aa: CASGLVIGASGANVLTF
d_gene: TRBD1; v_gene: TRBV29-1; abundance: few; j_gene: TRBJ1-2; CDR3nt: TGCAGCGTTAGACAGGGGGCGCATGGCTACACCTTC; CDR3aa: CSVRQGAHGYTF
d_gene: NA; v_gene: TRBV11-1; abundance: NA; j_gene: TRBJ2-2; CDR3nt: TGTGCCAGCAGCTTAGCGGTGGGCCGGGAGCTGTTTTTT; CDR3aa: CASSLAVGRELFF
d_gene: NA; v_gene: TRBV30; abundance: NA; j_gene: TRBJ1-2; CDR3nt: TGTGCCTGGAGTGTTTTTCGGGGAGGCTACACCTTC; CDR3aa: CAWSVFRGGYTF